This TCR beta chain was documented in a study of Graves' ophthalmopathy and Graves' hyperthyroidism. Study details: Stable hyperthyroidism meant no ophthalmopathy within 18 months of follow-up. Regarding the study as a whole: In separating ophthalmopathy from stable hyperthyroidism, a 13-signature model achieved 85% to 90% sensitivity and 81.08% specificity. Most thyroid-expanded clonotypes exceeding 0.001 frequency were also found in blood.

Clinicians diagnosed using symptoms, serum thyroxine, TRAb, thyroid ultrasound and orbital computed tomography. Researchers took RNA transcripts and amplified TCR beta CDR3 regions from them. RT-PCR was first run with HTBI primers, then multiplex PCR in a second round. Via MiXCR, TCRdb re-called the multiplex PCR reads, giving one row per CDR3 protein. The sample carries roughly 1.1 million distinct CDR3 sequences, less than 45% recorded once. With regard to this clonotype: Antigen unknown.

CDR3 length equals 15 residues. Trimming at V came to 11 bases and at J to 5 bases, leaving 15 bases not matched to a gene. In germline, CDR1 is MNHEY, CDR2 SMNVEV (reference sequence). The sequenced material came from peripheral blood or thyroid tissue (not recorded which). The sequence was collected from an adult man with Graves' hyperthyroidism. The chain recombines TRBV27 with TRBJ1-5; 7 bases are a match to TRBD1. The CDR3 coding sequence is TGTGCCTGTTCCCCGCTGGGACAGAGACATCAGCCCCAGCATTTT. It codes for CACSPLGQRHQPQHF.